This paragraph covers one TCR beta chain sequence. This entry belongs to a study of blood T cell repertoires in COVID-19. In the study overall: T cells, B-cell-depleted T cells, or PBMCs provided the cDNA or gDNA that served as material.

In the study's own analysis: Reference gene primer amplification gave estimated nucleated cell counts. Method: immunoSEQ multiplex PCR; TCRdb's copy keeps in-frame clones and lacks some. V and J calls and clone size are copied from that table; D and trimming were computed from the DNA. The table includes around 180,000 clones, about 74% detected once. The TCR comes from a woman of 80 years or more with acute or convalescent COVID-19. The sequencing input was peripheral blood.

For the CDR3, the DNA is TGTGCCAGCAGAGGAGGACAGGGAGGTCAGCCCCAGCATTTT. Translating it yields CASRGGQGGQPQHF. The rearrangement joins TRBV6-6 to TRBJ1-5, with 8 nucleotides matching TRBD1. J gave up 6 bases and V 6 bases, and 7 bases lay outside the gene matches. Germline values: CDR1 MNHNY, CDR2 SVGAGI (reference sequence). This CDR3 region has 14 residues.